The entry that follows covers one T cell receptor (beta chain) sequence. As yet, its antigen is unknown. This record belongs to a study of OX40 agonist ivuxolimab in advanced cancers. Study summary: Dose-escalation cases comprised hepatocellular carcinoma, melanoma, renal cell or head and neck cancer. Partial responses were recorded for three patients, including one with hepatocellular carcinoma and two with cutaneous melanoma.

At cycle 4 day 1, cycle 7 day 1, and baseline, blood was sampled. Study-wide results and caveats: Compared with CD4+, CD8+ T cells on average had more expanded clones.

Profiling relied on immunoSEQ multiplex PCR, and the TCRdb table lists in-frame clones only, not all of them. Counted here are tens of thousands of clones, roughly 80% occurring once; the ten biggest clones make up over 4.5%. Losses at the gene ends were 5 bases for V and 3 bases for J; bases not matched to a gene: 8. Germline values: CDR1 LNHDA, CDR2 SQIVND (reference sequence). The CDR3 totals 15 residues. Sequenced here: CD4+ or CD8+ T cells sorted from blood, sampled in a trial of the OX40 agonist ivuxolimab. The chain employs TRBV19 and TRBJ2-7, with 9 bases lining up with TRBD1. The sequence came from an adult with an advanced solid tumor such as melanoma, head and neck, liver or kidney cancer. The CDR3 region is CASSPKTGGHYEQYF. The DNA for the CDR3 is TGTGCCAGTAGTCCGAAGACAGGGGGGCACTACGAGCAGTACTTC. The whole variable domain, remainder taken from reference TRBV19 and TRBJ2-7, is DGGITQSPKYLFRKEGQNVTLSCEQNLNHDAMYWYRQDPGQGLRLIYYSQIVNDFQKGDIAEGYSVSREKKESFPLTVTSAQKNPTAFYLCASSPKTGGHYEQYFGPGTRLTVT.